One and the same sample provided the 28 T cell receptor beta chains below, sequenced in a study of T cell responses to AZD1222 COVID-19 vaccine. The protocol was immunoSEQ multiplex PCR, while the TCRdb copy is restricted to in-frame clones and leaves out a portion. The sample holds over 150,000 clones, around 90% seen once. This specimen consisted of peripheral blood, obtained on day 0 of AZD1222 vaccination. The receptors here all came from an adult in good health.

V gene TRBV9 combines with J gene TRBJ1-3; TRBD1 is a possible D gene (6 bases). Per the germline V gene, CDR1 is SGDLS and CDR2 is YYNGEE. V lost 4 bases to trimming and J lost 1 base, with 12 bases between them. The CDR3 has 15 residues. The CDR3 sequence is CASSPTGTSGNTIYF. The CDR3 coding sequence is TGTGCCAGCAGCCCCACGGGGACATCTGGAAACACCATATATTTT.

The CDR3 loop is CASHRGPAYEQYF. The CDR3 region has the DNA TGCGCCAGCCACAGGGGGCCGGCCTACGAGCAGTACTTC. The rearrangement joins TRBV10-2 to TRBJ2-7, with TRBD1 identical over 9 bases. CDR1 WSHSY and CDR2 SAAADI come from the germline V gene. CDR3 length: 13 residues. V dropped 8 bases and J dropped 2; count of bases not matched to a gene: 4.

This clone appeared a single time. J is TRBJ1-2 and V is TRBV28, with D maybe TRBD1 (6 bases). The CDR3 spans 13 residues. Germline V gene sequence: CDR1 MDHEN, CDR2 SYDVKM. Between the trimmed V and J ends, which lost 4 bases and 8 bases, there was a span of 14 bases. The CDR3 spells CASSSEAGAGYTF. In nucleotides, the CDR3 is TGTGCCAGCAGTTCCGAGGCGGGGGCGGGCTACACCTTC.

The rearrangement joins TRBV7-3 to TRBJ2-5; 10 nucleotides align to TRBD2. Germline loops: CDR1 SGHTA, CDR2 FQGTGA. The CDR3 covers 16 residues. The trim removed 5 bases at V and 5 bases at J, leaving 11 bases unmatched. This CDR3 is CASSPSLAGKRETQYF. The CDR3 bases are TGTGCCAGCAGCCCGTCACTAGCGGGGAAACGGGAGACCCAGTACTTC.

The chain is built from TRBV5-1 and TRBJ1-4; D is uncertain. V gave up 3 bases and J gave up 0 bases, with 9 bases separating them. The CDR3 totals 15 residues. CDR1 SGHRS and CDR2 YFSETQ come from the germline V gene. The CDR3 bases are TGCGCCAGCAGCTCGGACGGTTCAACTAATGAAAAACTGTTTTTT. It codes for CASSSDGSTNEKLFF. The entire variable domain, with the rest obtained from reference TRBV5-1 and TRBJ1-4, is as follows: KAGVTQTPRYLIKTRGQQVTLSCSPISGHRSVSWYQQTPGQGLQFLFEYFSETQRNKGNFPGRFSGRQFSNSRSEMNVSTLELGDSALYLCASSSDGSTNEKLFFGSGTQLSVL.

The chain has TRBV19 and TRBJ2-1; TRBD1 matches at 7 bases. The CDR3 spans 14 residues. After removal of 6 bases from V and 4 bases from J, the junction contained 6 bases not matched to a gene. Germline V CDR1 and CDR2: LNHDA, SQIVND (reference sequence). CDR3 DNA: TGTGCCAGTAGGAAACAGGGGCAATACAATGAGCAGTTCTTC. This encodes CASRKQGQYNEQFF.

This chain links TRBV5-1 with TRBJ1-1; a possible D gene is TRBD1 (6 bases). The CDR3 sequence is 16 residues long. Germline CDR1 SGHRS, CDR2 YFSETQ. V lost 2 bases to trimming and J lost 1 base, with 15 bases between them. In DNA form, the CDR3 reads TGCGCCAGCAGCTTACTTCCGGGACAAGCGAACACTGAAGCTTTCTTT. Protein: CASSLLPGQANTEAFF.

J is TRBJ1-5 and V is TRBV7-4; D is undetermined. Per germline, CDR1 SGHVT and CDR2 SQSDAQ. Trimming pared 5 bases from V and 0 bases from J, leaving 11 bases between. There are 15 residues in the CDR3. CDR3 residues: CASSAGSNSNQPQHF. The CDR3, as DNA: TGTGCCAGCAGCGCCGGATCTAATAGCAATCAGCCCCAGCATTTT. The full variable domain, with the rest looked up from reference TRBV7-4 and TRBJ1-5, is GAGVSQSPRYKVAKRGRDVALRCDSISGHVTLYWYRQTLGQGSEVLTYSQSDAQRDKSGRPSGRFSAERPERSVSTLKIQRTEQGDSAVYLCASSAGSNSNQPQHFGDGTRLSIL.

The V and J genes are TRBV28 and TRBJ2-1; D is possibly TRBD2 (5 bases). In germline, CDR1 is MDHEN, CDR2 SYDVKM. Trimming left V 4 bases short and J 10 bases short, with 14 bases between. The CDR3 sequence is 13 residues long. CDR3 nucleotides: TGTGCCAGCAGTTGGGGAGCCACCGGGGAGCAGTTCTTC. The encoded protein is CASSWGATGEQFF.

This clone was found once. The V call is TRBV7-2, the J call TRBJ2-7, with D possibly being TRBD1 or TRBD2 (6 bases each). The CDR3 has 14 amino acids. The V gene lost 8 bases and the J gene lost 3 bases, with 17 bases spanning the gap. CDR1 SGHTA and CDR2 FQGNSA come from the germline V gene. In DNA form, the CDR3 reads TGTGCCAGCCGCCACGGGGGCGCCTTCTACGAGCAGTACTTC. Its translation is CASRHGGAFYEQYF.

The gene calls are TRBV15 and TRBJ2-1, with D unresolved. The germline gives CDR1 LNHNV, CDR2 YYDKDF (reference sequence). Trimming took off 0 bases at V and 2 bases at J, with 11 bases between the two ends. The CDR3 length is 16 residues. The CDR3 loop is CATSRELVIAYNEQFF. CDR3 DNA sequence: TGTGCCACCAGCAGAGAGCTAGTTATAGCCTACAATGAGCAGTTCTTC.

This clone was detected only a few times. The chain couples TRBV2 to TRBJ1-5, with D tentatively TRBD1 (6 bases). Per the germline V gene, CDR1 is SNHLY and CDR2 is FYNNEI. V lost 6 bases to trimming and J lost 1 base, with 10 bases between them. CDR3 length: 14 residues. In nucleotides, the CDR3 is TGTGCCAGCAGAGGGGGGCCAAGCAATCAGCCCCAGCATTTT. It translates to CASRGGPSNQPQHF.

This clone was found many times. The rearrangement joins TRBV3-1 (or the pseudogene TRBV3-2) to TRBJ1-1; D gene ambiguous. Germline-derived CDR1 and CDR2 are LGHDT and YNNKEL (reference sequence). V lost 4 bases, J lost 0 bases, and 9 bases lay in between. The CDR3 has 14 residues. DNA of the CDR3: TGTGCCAGCAGCCGGACGGTACTGAACACTGAAGCTTTCTTT. Protein product: CASSRTVLNTEAFF.

This sequence joins TRBV29-1 and TRBJ2-7; 9 positions match TRBD1. The CDR3 has 13 amino acids. With 6 bases clipped from V and 2 bases from J, the junction kept 5 bases outside the gene matches. Germline values: CDR1 SQVTM, CDR2 ANQGSEA. Here the CDR3 DNA reads TGCAGCGTACCGGGACAGGGAACCTACGAGCAGTACTTC. Residues: CSVPGQGTYEQYF.

The chain couples TRBV6-5 to TRBJ2-3, with D possibly TRBD1 on 6 matching bases. Germline CDR1 is MNHEY and CDR2 is SVGAGI. The CDR3 extends over 15 amino acids. Trimming took off 4 bases at V and 2 bases at J, with 13 bases between the two ends. The CDR3 nucleotides read TGTGCCAGCAGTTTCCGGGACATTTACACAGATACGCAGTATTTT. It translates to CASSFRDIYTDTQYF.

The rearrangement uses TRBV9 and TRBJ2-1, with D possibly matching TRBD2 (5 bases). V lost 0 bases and J lost 0, with 7 bases in between. Germline V lookup: CDR1 SGDLS, CDR2 YYNGEE. CDR3 length: 15 residues. DNA for the CDR3: TGTGCCAGCAGCGTAGATGAGGGCTCCTACAATGAGCAGTTCTTC. This translates into CASSVDEGSYNEQFF.

This chain connects TRBV19 to TRBJ1-5; 11 bases fit TRBD1. Germline CDR1 and CDR2: LNHDA and SQIVND (reference sequence). V shed 6 bases and J 6 bases; nucleotides not matched to a gene: 7. This CDR3 comprises 15 residues. The CDR3 here is CASSWDRGITQPQHF. In DNA, the CDR3 is TGTGCCAGTAGCTGGGACAGGGGGATCACTCAGCCCCAGCATTTT. The whole variable domain, remainder taken from reference TRBV19 and TRBJ1-5, is DGGITQSPKYLFRKEGQNVTLSCEQNLNHDAMYWYRQDPGQGLRLIYYSQIVNDFQKGDIAEGYSVSREKKESFPLTVTSAQKNPTAFYLCASSWDRGITQPQHFGDGTRLSIL.

The chain joins TRBV5-1 to TRBJ1-2; tentative D call: TRBD1 (6 bases). Trimming left V 0 bases short and J 4 bases short, with 22 bases between. Germline V gene sequence: CDR1 SGHRS, CDR2 YFSETQ. CDR3 size: 18 residues. CDR3 sequence: CASSLETGTQKGGYGYTF. Here the CDR3 DNA reads TGCGCCAGCAGCTTGGAAACTGGGACTCAAAAAGGGGGCTATGGCTACACCTTC.

J is TRBJ2-7 and V is TRBV5-4, with 9 bases that match TRBD2. The CDR3 extends over 17 amino acids. Germline-derived CDR1 and CDR2 are SGHNT and YYREEE (reference sequence). V was pared by 2 bases and J by 0 bases, with 9 bases of the junction left unmatched. The DNA of the CDR3 is TGTGCCAGCAGCTTCCACTCTAGCGGGACGAGCTCCTACGAGCAGTACTTC. Translation gives CASSFHSSGTSSYEQYF.

The chain uses TRBV9 and TRBJ2-2, with TRBD1 identical over 8 bases. The trim removed 0 bases at V and 1 base at J, leaving 5 bases unmatched. CDR1 and CDR2 from the germline V gene are SGDLS and YYNGEE. The CDR3 spans 17 residues. This CDR3 is CASSVDPGQVNTGELFF. The CDR3 coding sequence is TGTGCCAGCAGCGTAGACCCGGGACAGGTGAACACCGGGGAGCTGTTTTTT.

This clone turned up a few times. The rearrangement uses TRBV19 and TRBJ1-2; weak D call: TRBD1 (5 bases). V lost 6 bases, J lost 3 bases, and 11 bases lay in between. Germline loops: CDR1 LNHDA, CDR2 SQIVND (reference sequence). The CDR3 runs 13 residues. DNA for the CDR3: TGTGCCAGTAGCCCGGGACCGGACTATGGCTACACCTTC. It encodes CASSPGPDYGYTF. Based on the CDR3 plus reference TRBV19 and TRBJ1-2, the full variable domain is DGGITQSPKYLFRKEGQNVTLSCEQNLNHDAMYWYRQDPGQGLRLIYYSQIVNDFQKGDIAEGYSVSREKKESFPLTVTSAQKNPTAFYLCASSPGPDYGYTFGSGTRLTVV.

The J gene is TRBJ2-1, the V gene TRBV7-2, with 7 nucleotides matching TRBD2. The CDR3 sequence is 16 residues long. The J segment lost 7 bases and the V segment lost 7 bases, leaving 16 bases of the junction unmatched. Germline CDR1 is SGHTA and CDR2 is FQGNSA. The CDR3 here is CASIVGLRESRNEQFF. In DNA, the CDR3 is TGTGCCAGCATCGTGGGCTTGCGGGAGAGTAGAAATGAGCAGTTCTTC.

This chain connects TRBV4-2 to TRBJ2-3; the match to TRBD2 covers 9 bases. Trimming removed 5 bases from V and 1 base from J; junction bases left unmatched: 4. The CDR3 sequence is 15 residues long. CDR1 is LGHNA and CDR2 is YNFKEQ in the germline V gene. As DNA, the CDR3 is TGTGCCAGCAGCACCGTAGCGGGAGGCACAGATACGCAGTATTTT. It codes for CASSTVAGGTDTQYF.

V gene TRBV28 combines with J gene TRBJ1-2; D is ambiguous. The CDR3 length is 13 residues. Germline values: CDR1 MDHEN, CDR2 SYDVKM. V was shortened by 3 bases and J by 8 bases, with 13 bases between the two germline ends. In DNA form, the CDR3 reads TGTGCCAGCAGTTTTGGGGTGACGAAGGGCTACACCTTC. Encoded protein: CASSFGVTKGYTF.

The rearrangement joins TRBV5-6 to TRBJ2-7; 8 bases agree with TRBD2. Per germline, CDR1 SGHDT and CDR2 YYEEEE. V was pared by 0 bases and J by 9 bases, with 11 bases of the junction left unmatched. This CDR3 is built from 15 residues. Written as DNA, the CDR3 is TGTGCCAGCAGCTTGGGATTAGCGGGAATTAGAGTGCAGTACTTC. The encoded protein is CASSLGLAGIRVQYF. The full variable domain, with the rest looked up from reference TRBV5-6 and TRBJ2-7, is DAGVTQSPTHLIKTRGQQVTLRCSPKSGHDTVSWYQQALGQGPQFIFQYYEEEERQRGNFPDRFSGHQFPNYSSELNVNALLLGDSALYLCASSLGLAGIRVQYFGPGTRLTVT.

This clone occurred once. This rearrangement joins TRBV30 to TRBJ1-3, with unresolved D. The length of the CDR3 is 13 residues. Germline CDR1 is GTSNPN and CDR2 is SVGIG (reference sequence). V lost 4 bases and J lost 0, with 7 bases in between. The CDR3 bases are TGTGCCTGGATCAGAAACTCTGGAAACACCATATATTTT. It encodes CAWIRNSGNTIYF.

The CDR3 DNA sequence: TGTGCCAGTAGTAGCCCCCCCGGGACAGGGTCTACCGGGGAGCTGTTTTTT. Translated: CASSSPPGTGSTGELFF. V gene TRBV19 combines with J gene TRBJ2-2; TRBD1 matches at 9 bases. CDR3 length equals 17 residues. In germline, CDR1 is LNHDA, CDR2 SQIVND (reference sequence). The V segment lost 4 bases and the J segment 5 bases; nucleotides outside the gene matches: 11.

The rearrangement uses TRBV5-1 and TRBJ2-4; 8 bases fit TRBD1. The trim removed 4 bases at V and 0 bases at J, leaving 6 bases unmatched. Looked up from germline, CDR1 is SGHRS and CDR2 is YFSETQ. This CDR3 contains 16 residues. As DNA, the CDR3 is TGCGCCAGCAGCGAGGGACAGGTGATAGCCAAAAACATTCAGTACTTC. Its protein product is CASSEGQVIAKNIQYF.